One sample yielded the 19 T cell receptor beta chains listed below, sequenced in a study of blood T cells in healthy people across ages. Through a sample-barcoded 5' primer and a J-beta primer mix, a second PCR was run for roughly 6 to 11 cycles. Each CDR3 protein is one row after TCRdb ran MiXCR on the 5' RACE reads. The sample has fewer than 2,000,000 distinct CDR3 sequences, roughly two fifths seen once. Sample: blood. These receptors were taken from a human donor in good health.

This clonotype has a handful of counts. A clone one base away is much larger, so this may be a read error. The chain has TRBV29-1 and TRBJ2-7; D possibly uses TRBD1 or TRBD2 (5 bases each). The CDR3 loop spans 14 amino acids. Germline V gene sequence: CDR1 SQVTM, CDR2 ANQGSEA. Trimming removed 6 bases from V and 10 bases from J, with 25 bases in between. Here the CDR3 reads CSVPQGGQREAQYF. CDR3 DNA: TGCAGCGTCCCCCAGGGCGGGCAAAGAGAGGCCCAGTACTTC.

This clonotype was counted a few times. The genes are TRBV3-1 and TRBJ1-2, with a possible D match to TRBD1 (6 bases). The V and J ends lost 4 bases and 0 bases respectively, with 12 bases between them. CDR1 and CDR2 (germline): LGHDT, YNNKEL (reference sequence). The CDR3 extends over 15 amino acids. As DNA, the CDR3 is TGTGCCAGCAGCCGATCCGGACAGCCTAACTATGGCTACACCTTC. Translating it yields CASSRSGQPNYGYTF.

This clonotype was seen more than once but under ten times. V and J are TRBV7-2 and TRBJ1-2; perhaps TRBD1 as D (6 bases). This CDR3 contains 15 residues. Germline V CDR1 and CDR2: SGHTA, FQGNSA. V lost 5 bases to trimming and J lost 5 bases, with 18 bases between them. The CDR3 loop reads CASSPWRGGTYGYTF. The CDR3 coding sequence is TGTGCCAGCAGCCCCTGGCGGGGGGGCACGTATGGCTACACCTTC.

This clonotype was observed a few times. The V and J genes are TRBV4-3 and TRBJ1-5; D ambiguous. The CDR3 sequence is 15 residues long. Per the germline V gene, CDR1 is LGHNA and CDR2 is YSLEER. V dropped 0 bases and J dropped 6 bases, with 12 bases sitting between them. The CDR3 DNA is TGCGCCAGCAGCCAAGATTCTTCGGGCAGTCAGCCCCAGCATTTT. Translation gives CASSQDSSGSQPQHF.

In its sample, this clonotype was seen many times. V gene TRBV29-1 combines with J gene TRBJ1-2; tentatively, D is TRBD1 (5 bases). The CDR3 extends over 15 amino acids. Germline loops: CDR1 SQVTM, CDR2 ANQGSEA. The V and J ends lost 4 bases and 8 bases respectively, with 23 bases between them. As DNA, the CDR3 is TGCAGCGTTGGCCTCCTAGGGGCAGAACCCTTCGGCTACACCTTC. This gives the protein CSVGLLGAEPFGYTF.

The rearrangement links TRBV20-1 to TRBJ2-5, with D perhaps assigned TRBD1 or TRBD2 (6 bases each). CDR1 is DFQATT, CDR2 SNEGSKA, per germline (reference sequence). V gave up 5 bases and J gave up 1 base, with 14 bases separating them. The CDR3 consists of 14 residues. CDR3: CSALEGGLQETQYF. DNA for the CDR3: TGCAGTGCTCTCGAGGGGGGCCTCCAAGAGACCCAGTACTTC.

The chain has TRBV7-2 and TRBJ2-7; possible D gene TRBD1, 6 bases. CDR1 and CDR2 from the germline V gene are SGHTA and FQGNSA. The CDR3 totals 16 residues. V was shortened by 5 bases and J by 3 bases, with 20 bases between the two germline ends. CDR3 sequence reads: CASSPGTGTLHYEQYF. CDR3 DNA sequence: TGTGCCAGCAGCCCCGGAACCGGGACATTACACTACGAGCAGTACTTC.

Here the CDR3 DNA reads TGTGCCAGCAGTTATGGACTAGCGGGGGGCCCCCAAGAGACCCAGTACTTC. Amino acids: CASSYGLAGGPQETQYF. The V and J genes are TRBV2 and TRBJ2-5, with 14 nucleotides matching TRBD2. The CDR3 consists of 17 residues. V was clipped by 5 bases and J by 1 base; unmatched bases: 6. Germline V lookup: CDR1 SNHLY, CDR2 FYNNEI.

With regard to this clonotype: One end of the junction varies from germline; a read error may be responsible. The chain uses TRBV28 and TRBJ2-7, with 9 bases identical to TRBD1. The CDR3 consists of 14 residues. Per germline, CDR1 MDHEN and CDR2 SYDVKM. CDR3 sequence reads: CASSATGGSYEQCF. The CDR3 nucleotides are TGTGCCAGCAGTGCGACAGGGGGGTCCTACGAGCAGTGCTTC.

This clonotype was counted only a few times. The rearrangement uses TRBV19 and TRBJ1-2; D may be TRBD1 (6 bases). CDR1 is LNHDA and CDR2 is SQIVND in the germline V gene (reference sequence). The CDR3 covers 14 residues. V was clipped by 7 bases and J by 1 base, with 13 bases between them. This CDR3 is CASNFGTLNYGYTF. CDR3 bases: TGTGCCAGTAATTTCGGGACACTTAACTATGGCTACACCTTC.

This clonotype turned up a few times. An end of the junction does not agree with germline; a read error may underlie this. The V and J genes are TRBV12-3 or TRBV12-4 and TRBJ2-5; 10 nucleotides line up with TRBD2. The CDR3 has 14 residues. The CDR3 DNA sequence: TGTGCCAGCACCGGGACTAGCGATCAAGAGACTCAGTACTTC. Protein: CASTGTSDQETQYF.

The rearrangement joins TRBV20-1 to TRBJ2-1; tentatively, D is TRBD2 (5 bases). This CDR3 region has 15 residues. Between the trimmed V and J ends, which lost 0 bases and 5 bases, there was a span of 14 bases. CDR1 DFQATT and CDR2 SNEGSKA come from the germline V gene (reference sequence). DNA for the CDR3: TGCAGTGCTAGAGATCATCGGCAGACTAACAATGAGCAGTTCTTC. It specifies CSARDHRQTNNEQFF.

CDR3 nucleotides: TGTGCCAGCAGTTCCCCCGACAGGGGGAGGAGGGAGACCCAGTACTTC. It specifies CASSSPDRGRRETQYF. The chain couples TRBV6-6 to TRBJ2-5, with 9 bases lining up with TRBD1. CDR1 and CDR2 from the germline V gene are MNHNY and SVGAGI (reference sequence). V lost 4 bases and J lost 5; bases outside the gene matches: 11. This CDR3 has 16 residues.

Only a few counts were recorded for this clonotype. The chain links TRBV20-1 to TRBJ1-2, with TRBD1 matching over 7 bases. The V and J ends lost 5 bases and 6 bases, in that order; junction bases with no gene match: 12. CDR3 length: 14 residues. Per germline, CDR1 DFQATT and CDR2 SNEGSKA (reference sequence). CDR3 sequence: CSAYTGEGIDGYTF. The CDR3 DNA reads as TGCAGTGCTTATACAGGGGAGGGGATCGATGGCTACACCTTC.

The V and J genes are TRBV7-2 and TRBJ2-1; D gene unclear. The V end was cut by 4 bases, the J end by 10 bases, with 11 bases between. Germline loops: CDR1 SGHTA, CDR2 FQGNSA. The CDR3 extends over 12 amino acids. The CDR3 DNA follows: TGTGCCAGCAGCTCGTACCTGGGGGAGCAGTTCTTC. It codes for CASSSYLGEQFF.

The CDR3 sequence: CASSPISTDTGVETQYF. The CDR3 DNA sequence: TGTGCCAGCAGTCCAATCTCTACCGACACCGGAGTGGAGACCCAGTACTTC. The chain links TRBV12-3 or TRBV12-4 to TRBJ2-4; unclear D gene. The DNA end is more similar to TRBJ2-5, so the J call may be wrong. The CDR3 is 17 residues long.

The chain recombines TRBV7-2 with TRBJ2-7; 7 bases match TRBD1. CDR1 SGHTA and CDR2 FQGNSA come from the germline V gene. Trimming cost V 5 bases and J 2 bases; bases outside gene matches: 9. CDR3 length: 15 residues. The CDR3 DNA reads as TGTGCCAGCAGCGCAGGGACAGAGGAAACCTACGAGCAGTACTTC. This gives the protein CASSAGTEETYEQYF.

This clonotype was seen just once. The chain is built from TRBV7-3 and TRBJ2-3; TRBD1 is a possible D gene (7 bases). CDR3 length equals 17 residues. V lost 3 bases, J lost 4 bases, and 20 bases lay in between. Germline assignment: CDR1 SGHTA and CDR2 FQGTGA. The CDR3 region is CASSLRGGDRFSDTQYF. CDR3 in DNA: TGTGCCAGCAGCTTGAGGGGCGGGGACAGATTCTCAGATACGCAGTATTTT.

This clonotype turned up a few times. This sequence joins TRBV6-2 or TRBV6-3 and TRBJ1-2; possibly TRBD1 for D (6 bases). The length of the CDR3 is 16 residues. Per the germline V gene, CDR1 is MNHEY and CDR2 is SVGEGT. The germline V and J ends were trimmed by 2 bases and 7 bases, with 20 bases remaining between them. CDR3: CASSYALPGAVFGYTF. CDR3 in DNA: TGTGCCAGCAGTTACGCTCTTCCGGGGGCGGTTTTTGGCTACACCTTC.